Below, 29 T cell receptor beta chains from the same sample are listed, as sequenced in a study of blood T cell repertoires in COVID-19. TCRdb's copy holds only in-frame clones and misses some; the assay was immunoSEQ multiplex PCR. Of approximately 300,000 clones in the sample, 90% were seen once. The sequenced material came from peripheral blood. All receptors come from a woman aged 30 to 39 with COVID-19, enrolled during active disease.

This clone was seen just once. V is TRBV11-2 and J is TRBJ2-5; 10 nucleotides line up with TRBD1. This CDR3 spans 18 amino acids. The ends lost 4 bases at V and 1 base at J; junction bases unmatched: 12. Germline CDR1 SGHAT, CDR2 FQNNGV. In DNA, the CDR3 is TGTGCCAGCAGCTCGGGATCGGGGACAGGGGTGCTCCAAGAGACCCAGTACTTC. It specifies CASSSGSGTGVLQETQYF.

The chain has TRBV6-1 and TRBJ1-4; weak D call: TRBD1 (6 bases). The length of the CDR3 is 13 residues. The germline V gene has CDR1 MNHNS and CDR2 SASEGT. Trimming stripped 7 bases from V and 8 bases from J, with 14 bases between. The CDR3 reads CASNRDIGEKLFF. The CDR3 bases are TGTGCCAGCAACCGGGACATAGGGGAAAAACTGTTTTTT.

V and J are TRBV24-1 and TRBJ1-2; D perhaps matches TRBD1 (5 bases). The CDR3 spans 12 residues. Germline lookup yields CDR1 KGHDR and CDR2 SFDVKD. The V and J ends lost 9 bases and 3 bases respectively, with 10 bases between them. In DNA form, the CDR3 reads TGTGCCACCGAAGGGGCTGACTATGGCTACACCTTC. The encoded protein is CATEGADYGYTF.

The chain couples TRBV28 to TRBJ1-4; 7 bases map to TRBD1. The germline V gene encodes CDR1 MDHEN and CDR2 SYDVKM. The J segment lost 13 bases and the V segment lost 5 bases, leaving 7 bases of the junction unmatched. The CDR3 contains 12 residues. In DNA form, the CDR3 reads TGTGCCAGCAGTGCTCAAAACAGGGGACTGTTTTTT. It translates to CASSAQNRGLFF.

CDR3 region: CASRPAGADNQPQHF. The DNA for the CDR3 is TGTGCCAGCAGGCCGGCGGGGGCAGACAATCAGCCCCAGCATTTT. This chain uses TRBV27 with TRBJ1-5; perhaps TRBD1 as D (6 bases). The CDR3 has 15 amino acids. Germline values: CDR1 MNHEY, CDR2 SMNVEV (reference sequence). Trimming removed 6 bases from V and 3 bases from J, with 15 bases in between.

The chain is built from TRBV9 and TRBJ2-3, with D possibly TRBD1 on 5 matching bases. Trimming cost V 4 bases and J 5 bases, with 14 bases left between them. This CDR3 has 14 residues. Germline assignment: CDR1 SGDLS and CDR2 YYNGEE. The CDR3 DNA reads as TGTGCCAGCAGCCCCACGACAGCCGGAGATACGCAGTATTTT. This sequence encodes CASSPTTAGDTQYF.

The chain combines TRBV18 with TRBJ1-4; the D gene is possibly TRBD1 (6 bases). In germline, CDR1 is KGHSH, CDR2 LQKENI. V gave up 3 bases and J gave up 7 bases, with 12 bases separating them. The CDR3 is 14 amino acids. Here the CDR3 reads CASSPGQEGEKLFF. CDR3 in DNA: TGTGCCAGCTCACCGGGACAAGAGGGTGAAAAACTGTTTTTT.

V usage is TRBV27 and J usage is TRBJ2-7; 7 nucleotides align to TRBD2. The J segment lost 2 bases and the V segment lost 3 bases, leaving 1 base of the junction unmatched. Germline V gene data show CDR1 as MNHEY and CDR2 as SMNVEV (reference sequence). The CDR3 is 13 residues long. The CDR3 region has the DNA TGTGCCAGCAGTTTTCGGGGGGCCTACGAGCAGTACTTC. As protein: CASSFRGAYEQYF.

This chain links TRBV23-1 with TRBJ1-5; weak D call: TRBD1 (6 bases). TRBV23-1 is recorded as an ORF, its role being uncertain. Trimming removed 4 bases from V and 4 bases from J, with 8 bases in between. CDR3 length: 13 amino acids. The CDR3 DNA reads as TGCGCCAGCAGTCGGGGGCATAATCAGCCCCAGCATTTT. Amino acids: CASSRGHNQPQHF.

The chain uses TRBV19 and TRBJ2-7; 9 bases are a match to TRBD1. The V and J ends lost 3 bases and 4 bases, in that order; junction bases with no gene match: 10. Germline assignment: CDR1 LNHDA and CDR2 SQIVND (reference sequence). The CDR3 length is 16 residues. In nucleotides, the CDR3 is TGTGCCAGTAGTATCTTTTTGGCGGGACAGGGTTACGAGCAGTACTTC. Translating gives CASSIFLAGQGYEQYF.

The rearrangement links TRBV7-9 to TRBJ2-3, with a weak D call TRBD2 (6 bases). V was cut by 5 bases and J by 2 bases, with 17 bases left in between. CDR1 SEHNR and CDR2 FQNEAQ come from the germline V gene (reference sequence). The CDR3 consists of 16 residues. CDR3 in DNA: TGTGCCAGCAGCCCCGGGACTGGCGTTTACACAGATACGCAGTATTTT. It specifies CASSPGTGVYTDTQYF.

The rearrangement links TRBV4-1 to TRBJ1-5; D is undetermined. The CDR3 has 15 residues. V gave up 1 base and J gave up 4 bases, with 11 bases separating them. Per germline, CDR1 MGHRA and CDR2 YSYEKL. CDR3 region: CASSQVMASNQPQHF. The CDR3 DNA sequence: TGCGCCAGCAGCCAAGTCATGGCCTCGAATCAGCCCCAGCATTTT.

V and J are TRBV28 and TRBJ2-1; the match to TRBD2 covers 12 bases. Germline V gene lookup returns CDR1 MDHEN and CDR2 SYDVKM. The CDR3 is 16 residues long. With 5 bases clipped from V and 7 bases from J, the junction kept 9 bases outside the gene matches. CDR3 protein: CASSPRLAGVVNEQFF. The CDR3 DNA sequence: TGTGCCAGCAGTCCCAGACTAGCGGGAGTTGTTAATGAGCAGTTCTTC.

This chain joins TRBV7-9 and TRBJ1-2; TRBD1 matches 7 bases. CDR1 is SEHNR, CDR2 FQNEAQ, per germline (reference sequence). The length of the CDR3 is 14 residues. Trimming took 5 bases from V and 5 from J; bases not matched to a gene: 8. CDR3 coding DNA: TGTGCCAGCAGCAACCCAGGGGGTGCATATGGCTACACCTTC. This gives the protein CASSNPGGAYGYTF.

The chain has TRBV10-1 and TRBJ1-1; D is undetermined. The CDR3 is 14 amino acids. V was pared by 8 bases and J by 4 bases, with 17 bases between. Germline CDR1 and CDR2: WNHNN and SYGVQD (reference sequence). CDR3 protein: CASPTQVESTEAFF. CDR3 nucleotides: TGCGCCAGCCCTACGCAGGTAGAGTCCACTGAAGCTTTCTTT.

The chain's CDR3 is CASSLGADIQYF. In DNA form, the CDR3 reads TGTGCCAGCAGCTTGGGGGCAGACATTCAGTACTTC. The chain links TRBV5-5 to TRBJ2-4; D unresolved. The CDR3 length is 12 residues. Trimming removed 0 bases at V and 8 bases at J, with 6 bases between. Germline CDR1 and CDR2: SGHKS and YYEKEE (reference sequence).

The CDR3 protein is CASSPPPVQQYSNQPQHF. The CDR3 coding sequence is TGTGCCAGCAGCCCACCCCCCGTACAGCAATATAGCAATCAGCCCCAGCATTTT. The chain couples TRBV7-3 to TRBJ1-5; D not resolved. The V and J ends lost 5 bases and 0 bases respectively, with 20 bases between them. CDR3 size: 18 residues. CDR1 and CDR2 (germline): SGHTA, FQGTGA.

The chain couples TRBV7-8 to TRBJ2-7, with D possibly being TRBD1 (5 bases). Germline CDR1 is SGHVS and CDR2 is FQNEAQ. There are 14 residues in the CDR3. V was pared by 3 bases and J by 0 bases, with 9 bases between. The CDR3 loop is CASSLGLVSYEQYF. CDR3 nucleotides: TGTGCCAGCAGCTTGGGGCTAGTCTCCTACGAGCAGTACTTC. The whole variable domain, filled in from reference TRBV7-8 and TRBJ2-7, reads GAGVSQSPRYKVAKRGQDVALRCDPISGHVSLFWYQQALGQGPEFLTYFQNEAQLDKSGLPSDRFFAERPEGSVSTLKIQRTQQEDSAVYLCASSLGLVSYEQYFGPGTRLTVT.

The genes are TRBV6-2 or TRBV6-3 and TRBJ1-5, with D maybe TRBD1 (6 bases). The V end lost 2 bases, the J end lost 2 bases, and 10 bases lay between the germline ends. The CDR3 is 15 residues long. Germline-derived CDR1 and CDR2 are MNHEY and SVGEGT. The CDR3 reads CASSYGGTGNQPQHF. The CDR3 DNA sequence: TGTGCCAGCAGTTACGGGGGCACGGGCAATCAGCCCCAGCATTTT.

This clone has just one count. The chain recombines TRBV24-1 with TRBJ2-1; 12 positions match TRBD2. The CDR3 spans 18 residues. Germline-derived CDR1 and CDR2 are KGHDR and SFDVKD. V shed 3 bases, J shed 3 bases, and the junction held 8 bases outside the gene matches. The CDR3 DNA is TGTGCCACCAGTGATCGCGGGACTAGCGGGCCCGACTACAATGAGCAGTTCTTC. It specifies CATSDRGTSGPDYNEQFF.

The CDR3 bases are TGTGCCAGCAGCCGAAGCGGGAGCTCCTACAATGAGCAGTTCTTC. This gives the protein CASSRSGSSYNEQFF. The gene calls are TRBV5-4 and TRBJ2-1; 8 bases agree with TRBD2. This CDR3 has 15 residues. CDR1 is SGHNT, CDR2 YYREEE, per germline (reference sequence). Trimming removed 4 bases from V and 0 bases from J; junction bases left unmatched: 3.

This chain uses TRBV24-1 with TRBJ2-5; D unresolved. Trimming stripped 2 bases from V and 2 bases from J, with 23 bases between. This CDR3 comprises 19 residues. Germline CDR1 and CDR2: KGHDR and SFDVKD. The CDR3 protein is CATSDSSLRAAYFQETQYF. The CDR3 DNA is TGTGCCACCAGTGATTCCTCCTTAAGAGCAGCGTACTTTCAAGAGACCCAGTACTTC.

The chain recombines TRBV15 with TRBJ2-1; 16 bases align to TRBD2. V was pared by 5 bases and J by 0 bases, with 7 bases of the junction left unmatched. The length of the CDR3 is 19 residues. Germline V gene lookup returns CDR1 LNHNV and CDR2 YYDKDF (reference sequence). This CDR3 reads CATSPRGLAGGSSYNEQFF. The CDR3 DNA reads TGTGCCACCAGCCCCCGGGGACTAGCGGGAGGGTCCTCCTACAATGAGCAGTTCTTC.

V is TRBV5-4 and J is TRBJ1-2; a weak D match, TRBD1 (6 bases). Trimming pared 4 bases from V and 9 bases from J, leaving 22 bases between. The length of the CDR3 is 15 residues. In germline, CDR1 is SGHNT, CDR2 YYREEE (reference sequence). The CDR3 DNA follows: TGTGCCAGCAGCGATACCGGGACACGGCGAAGTAGCTACACCTTC. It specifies CASSDTGTRRSSYTF.

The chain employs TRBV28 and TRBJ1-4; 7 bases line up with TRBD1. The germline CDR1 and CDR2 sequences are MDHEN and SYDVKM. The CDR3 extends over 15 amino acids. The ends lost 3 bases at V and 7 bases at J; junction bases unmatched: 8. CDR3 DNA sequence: TGTGCCAGCAGTTTGGCCACAGGGGCATTTGAAAAACTGTTTTTT. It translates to CASSLATGAFEKLFF. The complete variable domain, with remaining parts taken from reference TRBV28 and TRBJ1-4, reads DVKVTQSSRYLVKRTGEKVFLECVQDMDHENMFWYRQDPGLGLRLIYFSYDVKMKEKGDIPEGYSVSREKKERFSLILESASTNQTSMYLCASSLATGAFEKLFFGSGTQLSVL.

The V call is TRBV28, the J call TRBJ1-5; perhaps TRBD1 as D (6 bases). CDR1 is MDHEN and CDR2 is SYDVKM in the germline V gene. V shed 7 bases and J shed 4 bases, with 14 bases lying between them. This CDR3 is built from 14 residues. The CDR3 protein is CASTLTGGNQPQHF. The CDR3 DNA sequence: TGTGCCAGCACCCTGACAGGTGGGAATCAGCCCCAGCATTTT.

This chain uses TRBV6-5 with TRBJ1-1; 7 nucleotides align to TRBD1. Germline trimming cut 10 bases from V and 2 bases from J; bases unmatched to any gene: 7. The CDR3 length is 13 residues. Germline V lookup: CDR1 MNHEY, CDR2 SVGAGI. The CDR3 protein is CATSRGRNTEAFF. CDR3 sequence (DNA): TGTGCCACCTCGAGGGGGCGTAACACTGAAGCTTTCTTT.

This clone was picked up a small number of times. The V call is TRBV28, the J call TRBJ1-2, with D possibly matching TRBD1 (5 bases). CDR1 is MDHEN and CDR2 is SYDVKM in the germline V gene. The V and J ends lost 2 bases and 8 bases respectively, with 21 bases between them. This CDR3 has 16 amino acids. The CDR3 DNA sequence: TGTGCCAGCAGTTTAGGCCTCCGGGGGGGGACGGGAGGCTACACCTTC. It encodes CASSLGLRGGTGGYTF.

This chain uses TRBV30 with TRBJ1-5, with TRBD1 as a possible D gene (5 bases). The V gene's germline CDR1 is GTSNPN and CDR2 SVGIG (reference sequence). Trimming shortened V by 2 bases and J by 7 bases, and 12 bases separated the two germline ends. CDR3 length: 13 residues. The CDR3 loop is CAWSQGVEQPQHF. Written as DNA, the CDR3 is TGTGCCTGGAGTCAGGGTGTCGAGCAGCCCCAGCATTTT. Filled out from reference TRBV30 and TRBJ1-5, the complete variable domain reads SQTIHQWPATLVQPVGSPLSLECTVEGTSNPNLYWYRQAAGRGLQLLFYSVGIGQISSEVPQNLSASRPQDRQFILSSKKLLLSDSGFYLCAWSQGVEQPQHFGDGTRLSIL.